The 9 T cell receptor beta chains listed next were all sequenced from one sample in a study of T cell responses to AZD1222 COVID-19 vaccine. TCRdb's table, derived via immunoSEQ multiplex PCR, lists solely in-frame clones and lacks some. The profile shows 150,000 or so clones, about 88% of them singletons. The material was peripheral blood, obtained on day 0 of AZD1222 vaccination. The receptors here all came from an adult in good health.

The chain is built from TRBV7-9 and TRBJ1-1, with TRBD1 identical over 10 bases. The CDR3 consists of 14 residues. Germline V gene lookup returns CDR1 SEHNR and CDR2 FQNEAQ (reference sequence). Losses at the gene ends were 5 bases for V and 4 bases for J; bases not matched to a gene: 4. The CDR3 here is CASSQTGGGTEAFF. The CDR3 region has the DNA TGTGCCAGCAGCCAGACAGGGGGCGGCACTGAAGCTTTCTTT.

This chain connects TRBV6-5 to TRBJ1-5; D remains unclear. From germline, CDR1 is MNHEY and CDR2 SVGAGI. The V end lost 6 bases, the J end lost 6 bases, and 15 bases lay between the germline ends. This CDR3 has 14 residues. The CDR3 DNA is TGTGCCAGCAGCCTCCGTGGTTTCGGTCAGCCCCAGCATTTT. Its protein is CASSLRGFGQPQHF.

This clone was detected only once. The chain is built from TRBV3-1 (or the pseudogene TRBV3-2) and TRBJ1-4; 7 bases match TRBD1. The CDR3 loop spans 14 amino acids. With 7 bases clipped from V and 4 bases from J, the junction kept 6 bases outside the gene matches. Germline V CDR1 and CDR2: LGHDT, YNNKEL (reference sequence). The CDR3 DNA is TGTGCCAGCAAGCGGACAGGTATTAATGAAAAACTGTTTTTT. Protein product: CASKRTGINEKLFF.

This clone appeared a single time. The chain joins TRBV19 to TRBJ1-5; a possible D gene is TRBD1 (6 bases). This CDR3 contains 15 residues. V lost 5 bases, J lost 3 bases, and 14 bases lay in between. Germline CDR1 LNHDA, CDR2 SQIVND (reference sequence). CDR3 protein: CASSDRRGPNQPQHF. The CDR3 DNA reads as TGTGCCAGTAGTGATCGCCGGGGGCCCAATCAGCCCCAGCATTTT.

V is TRBV27 and J is TRBJ1-1; D is unresolved. Germline assignment: CDR1 MNHEY and CDR2 SMNVEV (reference sequence). V gave up 6 bases and J gave up 1 base, with 9 bases separating them. This CDR3 comprises 13 residues. CDR3 in amino acids: CASSLRANTEAFF. Here the CDR3 DNA reads TGTGCCAGCAGCCTGAGGGCGAACACTGAAGCTTTCTTT.

The J gene is TRBJ1-2, the V gene TRBV5-3, with D possibly TRBD1 on 5 matching bases. TRBV5-3 is reported as an ORF; its role is uncertain. This CDR3 has 14 residues. The V end lost 4 bases, the J end lost 2 bases, and 12 bases lay between the germline ends. CDR3 residues: CARSPFGANYGYTF. CDR3 in DNA: TGTGCCAGAAGCCCTTTTGGGGCCAACTATGGCTACACCTTC.

CDR3 bases: TGTGCCTGGAGTCCCCCGGGGTACGGTGAAGCTTTCTTT. It specifies CAWSPPGYGEAFF. The chain uses TRBV30 and TRBJ1-1, with no clear D. Germline CDR1 reads GTSNPN; CDR2 reads SVGIG (reference sequence). CDR3 length: 13 residues. With 2 bases removed from V and 7 bases from J, the gap between germline ends came to 14 bases.

The chain links TRBV9 to TRBJ1-2; 10 bases fit TRBD1. Germline V gene sequence: CDR1 SGDLS, CDR2 YYNGEE. V was clipped by 6 bases and J by 7 bases; unmatched bases: 3. There are 12 residues in the CDR3. CDR3 DNA sequence: TGTGCCAGCAAGGGACAGGGGATTGGCTACACCTTC. It specifies CASKGQGIGYTF.

The CDR3 sequence: CASSLATGLAGHEQYF. The DNA for the CDR3 is TGTGCCAGCAGCTTAGCCACGGGACTAGCGGGACACGAGCAGTACTTC. The chain recombines TRBV7-6 with TRBJ2-7; TRBD2 matches at 13 bases. The CDR3 is made up of 16 amino acids. Germline V gene lookup returns CDR1 SGHVS and CDR2 FNYEAQ. Trimming at V came to 0 bases and at J to 5 bases, leaving 4 bases not matched to a gene. Supplemented by reference TRBV7-6 and TRBJ2-7, the full variable domain reads GAGVSQSPRYKVTKRGQDVALRCDPISGHVSLYWYRQALGQGPEFLTYFNYEAQQDKSGLPNDRFSAERPEGSISTLTIQRTEQRDSAMYRCASSLATGLAGHEQYFGPGTRLTVT.